The clone carrying this TCR beta chain turned up a few times. No antigen is known for it. As to treatment: approximately 11-day PBMC culture with coronavirus spike peptide pools or control peptides (ViraFEST assay). Per well, 1.5 million to 2.5 million PBMCs were cultured in the presence of approximately 9.4 IU/ml IL-2 and 10 ug/ml peptide pools. This sample is drawn from a study of vaccination and CD4 T cells after COVID-19. As for the study in general: Each post-COVID sample was drawn after diagnosis, and the median interval was roughly 100 days (range 35 to 161). Overlapping SARS-CoV-2, HCoV-NL63, HCoV-OC43 and HCoV-229E spike peptides stimulated the cells.

Cultured CD4+ T cell DNA underwent sequencing with the Oncomine TCR Beta short-read assay. MiXCR, run by TCRdb on the PCR reads, gives a single entry per CDR3 protein. The repertoire holds about 10,000 distinct CDR3 sequences, with under 30% as singletons. The material was CD4+ T cells from blood, cultured in vitro, obtained after SARS-CoV-2 vaccination. The sequence came from a human donor who had recovered from COVID-19.

CDR3 in amino acids: CASSDRGQPQHF. CDR3 bases: TGTGCCAGCAGCGACAGGGGTCAGCCCCAGCATTTT. The chain couples TRBV28 to TRBJ1-5, with TRBD1 matching 8 bases. CDR1 MDHEN and CDR2 SYDVKM come from the germline V gene. Trimming cost V 6 bases and J 6 bases; bases outside gene matches: 1. This CDR3 spans 12 amino acids.